This is a list of T cell receptor beta chains from one sample in a study of blood T cell repertoires in COVID-19. TCRdb keeps only in-frame clones here, not all; method: immunoSEQ multiplex PCR. The sample holds fewer than 15,000 clones, roughly 91% seen once. The source material was peripheral blood. These receptors were taken from a human donor in a cohort sampled during active COVID-19. Both conserved end residues are part of each CDR3. D genes are given only for firm matches. Part of the rows lack a size; the others show once, few, many or a class for expanded clones.

v_call: TRBV2
j_call: TRBJ2-1
d_call: TRBD2
clone_size: once
cdr3_nt: TGTGCCAGCAAGCGGGAGGGACCTGAGCAGTTCTTC
cdr3_aa: CASKREGPEQFF

v_call: TRBV27
j_call: TRBJ2-7
d_call: TRBD2
clone_size: NA
cdr3_nt: TGTGCCGTCAGAGGGCGGGGGGACTCCTACGAGCAGTACTTC
cdr3_aa: CAVRGRGDSYEQYF

v_call: TRBV5-1
j_call: TRBJ2-5
d_call: TRBD1
clone_size: NA
cdr3_nt: TGCGCCAGCAGCTTGGTCGCGGGACAGGGAATTAAAGAGACCCAGTACTTC
cdr3_aa: CASSLVAGQGIKETQYF

v_call: TRBV9
j_call: TRBJ1-2
d_call: TRBD1
clone_size: once
cdr3_nt: TGTGCCAGCAGCGTAGACCCCACGGACAGGGGCAACTATGGCTACACCTTC
cdr3_aa: CASSVDPTDRGNYGYTF

v_call: TRBV19
j_call: TRBJ2-3
d_call: TRBD2
clone_size: once
cdr3_nt: TGTGCCACCACAAATACTAGCGTGGGGGGTAAAGATACGCAGTATTTT
cdr3_aa: CATTNTSVGGKDTQYF

v_call: TRBV19
j_call: TRBJ2-3
d_call: NA
clone_size: NA
cdr3_nt: TGTGCCAGTAGTATAAGGCGGGATCCAGATACGCAGTATTTT
cdr3_aa: CASSIRRDPDTQYF

v_call: TRBV28
j_call: TRBJ1-5
d_call: TRBD1
clone_size: NA
cdr3_nt: TGTGCCAGCAGTTTAGGGGGGACAGGGTCAGGGACTAGGCCCCAGCATTTT
cdr3_aa: CASSLGGTGSGTRPQHF

v_call: TRBV3-1/TRBV3-2
j_call: TRBJ1-6
d_call: NA
clone_size: NA
cdr3_nt: TGTGCCAGCAGCCAGGGTCAGGGGAATTCACCCCTCCACTTT
cdr3_aa: CASSQGQGNSPLHF

v_call: TRBV30
j_call: TRBJ1-2
d_call: NA
clone_size: NA
cdr3_nt: TGTGCCTGGAGTGTAAAAGATGGGAACAGGTTTTCCTATGGCTACACCTTC
cdr3_aa: CAWSVKDGNRFSYGYTF

v_call: TRBV18
j_call: TRBJ1-6
d_call: TRBD1
clone_size: NA
cdr3_nt: TGTGCCAGCTCGGAGGGACAGGGGGCAAATTCACCCCTCCACTTT
cdr3_aa: CASSEGQGANSPLHF

v_call: TRBV5-6
j_call: TRBJ1-6
d_call: NA
clone_size: NA
cdr3_nt: TGTGCCAGCAGCTTGGATTGGCAGGGGCGTTCACCCCTCCACTTT
cdr3_aa: CASSLDWQGRSPLHF

v_call: TRBV12-3/TRBV12-4
j_call: TRBJ1-2
d_call: TRBD1
clone_size: NA
cdr3_nt: TGTGCCAGCAGTACAGGGGGTACTATCGGCTACACCTTC
cdr3_aa: CASSTGGTIGYTF

v_call: TRBV4-3
j_call: TRBJ2-3
d_call: TRBD2
clone_size: few
cdr3_nt: TGCGCCAGCAGTAAAAGCGGGACTAGCGGGAGCACAGATACGCAGTATTTT
cdr3_aa: CASSKSGTSGSTDTQYF

v_call: TRBV5-1
j_call: TRBJ1-4
d_call: NA
clone_size: NA
cdr3_nt: TGCGCCAGCAGCGGATGGGGGGAAGAAAAACTGTTTTTT
cdr3_aa: CASSGWGEEKLFF

v_call: TRBV28
j_call: TRBJ2-7
d_call: NA
clone_size: NA
cdr3_nt: TGTGCCAGCAGTTTAAGGCAGAGCGACTACGAGCAGTACTTC
cdr3_aa: CASSLRQSDYEQYF

v_call: TRBV5-4
j_call: TRBJ2-4
d_call: TRBD1
clone_size: NA
cdr3_nt: TGTGCCAGCAGCCCTGGGGGAGGACAGGGACAAAACATTCAGTACTTC
cdr3_aa: CASSPGGGQGQNIQYF

v_call: TRBV29-1
j_call: TRBJ2-3
d_call: TRBD1
clone_size: NA
cdr3_nt: TGCAGCGCGTCACTCCTACGAGGGGGACAGGGCAGGGATACGCAGTATTTT
cdr3_aa: CSASLLRGGQGRDTQYF

v_call: TRBV27
j_call: TRBJ2-4
d_call: NA
clone_size: NA
cdr3_nt: TGTGCCAGCAGTCGATATCTTGGACTAGCCAAAAACATTCAGTACTTC
cdr3_aa: CASSRYLGLAKNIQYF

v_call: TRBV28
j_call: TRBJ2-2
d_call: TRBD1
clone_size: NA
cdr3_nt: TGTGCCAGCAGTCCGGGACAGGCGAACACCGGGGAGCTGTTTTTT
cdr3_aa: CASSPGQANTGELFF

v_call: TRBV5-1
j_call: TRBJ2-3
d_call: TRBD2
clone_size: NA
cdr3_nt: TGCGCCAGCACGGACCCTAGCGGGTACGATACGCAGTATTTT
cdr3_aa: CASTDPSGYDTQYF

v_call: TRBV10-3
j_call: TRBJ2-7
d_call: TRBD1
clone_size: NA
cdr3_nt: TGTGCCATCAGTGAGTCGACAGGGGGCTACGAGCAGTACTTC
cdr3_aa: CAISESTGGYEQYF

v_call: TRBV28
j_call: TRBJ2-4
d_call: TRBD1
clone_size: NA
cdr3_nt: TGTGCCAGCAGTGGGGTTGGCAGGGGGCCCAAAAACATTCAGTACTTC
cdr3_aa: CASSGVGRGPKNIQYF

v_call: TRBV19
j_call: TRBJ1-5
d_call: TRBD1
clone_size: NA
cdr3_nt: TGTGCCAGTCGGATGTGGGGAACGGGACAGGGGTTGATTCAGCCCCAGCATTTT
cdr3_aa: CASRMWGTGQGLIQPQHF

v_call: TRBV9
j_call: TRBJ2-1
d_call: NA
clone_size: NA
cdr3_nt: TGTGCCAGCACTGGGGCAGGTTACTTCGATGAGCAGTTCTTC
cdr3_aa: CASTGAGYFDEQFF

v_call: TRBV4-2
j_call: TRBJ1-5
d_call: TRBD1
clone_size: few
cdr3_nt: TGTGCCAGCAGCCAAGAGGCCGGGACAGCAAATCAGCCCCAGCATTTT
cdr3_aa: CASSQEAGTANQPQHF

v_call: TRBV28
j_call: TRBJ1-2
d_call: NA
clone_size: NA
cdr3_nt: TGTGCCAGCAGTTCTGAACACAGGGTCCGGGGCTACACCTTC
cdr3_aa: CASSSEHRVRGYTF

v_call: TRBV10-1
j_call: TRBJ2-1
d_call: TRBD2
clone_size: NA
cdr3_nt: TGCGCCAGCAGCAGTAGCGGGAACAATGAGCAGTTCTTC
cdr3_aa: CASSSSGNNEQFF

v_call: TRBV30
j_call: TRBJ2-2
d_call: NA
clone_size: NA
cdr3_nt: TGTGCCTGGGGTAGGGGCGGAACCGGGGAGCTGTTTTTT
cdr3_aa: CAWGRGGTGELFF

v_call: TRBV11-2
j_call: TRBJ2-7
d_call: TRBD1
clone_size: NA
cdr3_nt: TGTGCCAGCAGCTCAGGACAGGGCTACGAGCAGTACTTC
cdr3_aa: CASSSGQGYEQYF

v_call: TRBV19
j_call: TRBJ2-1
d_call: TRBD2
clone_size: NA
cdr3_nt: TGTGCCAGTAGTATTCCTCAACTCTCTAAAGCGGGAATGATCAATGAGCAGTTCTTC
cdr3_aa: CASSIPQLSKAGMINEQFF

v_call: TRBV7-2
j_call: TRBJ2-4
d_call: NA
clone_size: once
cdr3_nt: TGTGCCAGCAGCTCCCTTAGGGCGGGAAACATTCAGTACTTC
cdr3_aa: CASSSLRAGNIQYF

v_call: TRBV5-1
j_call: TRBJ1-2
d_call: TRBD1
clone_size: NA
cdr3_nt: TGCGCCAGCAGCCCCGGGACAGGGTTTCTCTATGGCTACACCTTC
cdr3_aa: CASSPGTGFLYGYTF

v_call: TRBV7-8
j_call: TRBJ2-7
d_call: NA
clone_size: NA
cdr3_nt: TGTGCCAGCAGCTCCCCCTCGCATACCGGGGACTACGAGCAGTACTTC
cdr3_aa: CASSSPSHTGDYEQYF

v_call: TRBV10-3
j_call: TRBJ2-2
d_call: NA
clone_size: NA
cdr3_nt: TGTGCCATCGGGGGTTCGGGGGACACCGGGGAGCTGTTTTTT
cdr3_aa: CAIGGSGDTGELFF

v_call: TRBV27
j_call: TRBJ2-7
d_call: TRBD1
clone_size: NA
cdr3_nt: TGTGCCAGCAGTGCCGACAGGGGGCTAGGAGGATACGAGCAGTACTTC
cdr3_aa: CASSADRGLGGYEQYF

v_call: TRBV2
j_call: TRBJ2-1
d_call: NA
clone_size: NA
cdr3_nt: TGTGCCAGCAGTCTGCGGACAGACAGCAATGAGCAGTTCTTC
cdr3_aa: CASSLRTDSNEQFF

v_call: TRBV19
j_call: TRBJ1-6
d_call: NA
clone_size: NA
cdr3_nt: TGTGCCAGTAGTTCCTCTCTTAATTCACCCCTCCACTTT
cdr3_aa: CASSSSLNSPLHF

v_call: TRBV18
j_call: TRBJ2-5
d_call: NA
clone_size: NA
cdr3_nt: TGTGCCAGCTCACCTCCGGAGGGAAAGACCCAGTACTTC
cdr3_aa: CASSPPEGKTQYF

v_call: TRBV2
j_call: TRBJ2-7
d_call: NA
clone_size: NA
cdr3_nt: TGTGCCAGCAGTGTTGGTTGGCCCTCCTACGAGCAGTACTTC
cdr3_aa: CASSVGWPSYEQYF

v_call: TRBV28
j_call: TRBJ2-7
d_call: NA
clone_size: few
cdr3_nt: TGTGCCAGCAGTTCCGTATCCGGCGGTTACTACGAGCAGTACTTC
cdr3_aa: CASSSVSGGYYEQYF

v_call: TRBV7-9
j_call: TRBJ2-1
d_call: TRBD1
clone_size: NA
cdr3_nt: TGTGCCAGCAGCTTTTTCTTAATTTCGGGGACAGGCAACAATGAGCAGTTCTTC
cdr3_aa: CASSFFLISGTGNNEQFF

v_call: TRBV7-2
j_call: TRBJ2-3
d_call: NA
clone_size: NA
cdr3_nt: TGTGCCAGCAGCTTATCCCAGCGGTCCTACTACACAGATACGCAGTATTTT
cdr3_aa: CASSLSQRSYYTDTQYF

v_call: TRBV12-1
j_call: TRBJ2-1
d_call: NA
clone_size: NA
cdr3_nt: TGTGCCAGCAGCCAGCCTTACATTGAAGGGACTAGCGGTACGAGCTCCTACAATGAGCAGTTCTTC
cdr3_aa: CASSQPYIEGTSGTSSYNEQFF

v_call: TRBV30
j_call: TRBJ1-2
d_call: NA
clone_size: NA
cdr3_nt: TGTGCCTGGAGTACGACAGTGAAATATGGCACCTTC
cdr3_aa: CAWSTTVKYGTF

v_call: TRBV30
j_call: TRBJ2-3
d_call: TRBD2
clone_size: NA
cdr3_nt: TGTGCCTGGAGACTAGCGGGGGGAACAGATACGCAGTATTTT
cdr3_aa: CAWRLAGGTDTQYF

v_call: TRBV5-4
j_call: TRBJ1-1
d_call: NA
clone_size: NA
cdr3_nt: TGTGCCAGCAGCTTGGCGGACACTGAAGCTTTCTTT
cdr3_aa: CASSLADTEAFF

v_call: TRBV28
j_call: TRBJ1-2
d_call: TRBD1
clone_size: once
cdr3_nt: TGTGCCAGCAGTTCCAACCCGGGACAGGGGGCCGGTGGCTACACCTTC
cdr3_aa: CASSSNPGQGAGGYTF

v_call: TRBV28
j_call: TRBJ2-5
d_call: TRBD2
clone_size: NA
cdr3_nt: TGTGCCAGCAGTTTATCGGGACTAGCGGGATATAGTCTGGGGGGGACCCAGTACTTC
cdr3_aa: CASSLSGLAGYSLGGTQYF

v_call: TRBV3-1/TRBV3-2
j_call: TRBJ1-5
d_call: NA
clone_size: NA
cdr3_nt: TGTGCCAGCAGCCAAGCCATCAATCAGCCCCAGCATTTT
cdr3_aa: CASSQAINQPQHF

v_call: TRBV24-1
j_call: TRBJ1-1
d_call: TRBD1
clone_size: once
cdr3_nt: TGTGCCACCAGTGATTTGTGGCAGGGGGATATGAACACTGAAGCTTTCTTT
cdr3_aa: CATSDLWQGDMNTEAFF

v_call: TRBV27
j_call: TRBJ2-2
d_call: NA
clone_size: once
cdr3_nt: TGTGCCAGCAGTTTATCCCCTATAACCGGGGAGCTGTTTTTT
cdr3_aa: CASSLSPITGELFF

v_call: TRBV19
j_call: TRBJ1-5
d_call: TRBD1
clone_size: NA
cdr3_nt: TGTGCCAGTAGTATTTGGACAGGGGATCAGCCCCAGCATTTT
cdr3_aa: CASSIWTGDQPQHF